This T cell receptor (beta chain) stems from a study of T cells in tuberculosis. Study at large: A South African cohort included IGRA-negative adolescents, latently infected IGRA-positive adolescents and adults with active tuberculosis.

Study-level findings and limits: Active tuberculosis alpha repertoires lay closer to GMM-specific TCRs than controls'. Selection depended on which cryopreserved specimens were available.

This clone was observed a few times. The antigen remains undetermined. Unsorted cryopreserved PBMC were sequenced, averaging around 94,000 T cells per clinical donor. Measured with immunoSEQ multiplex PCR; TCRdb has only the in-frame clones, and not every one. The sample lists about 24,000 clones, roughly 95% seen once, with less than 10% in the top ten. V shed 7 bases and J shed 2 bases, with 18 bases lying between them. CDR1 and CDR2 from the germline V gene are SNHLY and FYNNEI. CDR3 size: 15 residues. Input material: PBMCs. This receptor was taken from a donor aged 10-35 years with latent tuberculosis or without tuberculosis infection. The chain couples TRBV2 to TRBJ2-7; maybe TRBD1 (6 bases). CDR3 residues: CASTPSGTPAYEQYF. CDR3 in DNA: TGTGCCAGCACTCCATCCGGGACACCAGCCTACGAGCAGTACTTC.